The 31 T cell receptor beta chains listed next were all sequenced from one sample in a study of identical twins. TCRdb processed the 5' RACE reads anew with MiXCR; each CDR3 protein has one entry. In the table there are roughly 250,000 distinct CDR3 sequences, around 6.6% of which are singletons. This sample was shared with a second study, whose subject was yellow fever vaccine responses in identical twins.

The sequenced sample consisted of memory (CD45RO+) T cells sorted from blood. The receptors shown here come from a woman between 18 and 29 years old in good health.

The chain joins TRBV28 to TRBJ2-6; D remains ambiguous. Trimming stripped 10 bases from V and 0 bases from J, with 10 bases between. The CDR3 contains 14 residues. Germline V lookup: CDR1 MDHEN, CDR2 SYDVKM. In nucleotides, the CDR3 is TGTGCCACCGGACGGTCCTCTGGGGCCAACGTCCTGACTTTC. Amino acids: CATGRSSGANVLTF.

At least ten counts were recorded for this clonotype. The chain employs TRBV29-1 and TRBJ1-1; D not certain. CDR3 length: 13 residues. Between the trimmed V and J ends, which lost 2 bases and 1 base, there was a span of 8 bases. CDR1 and CDR2 (germline): SQVTM, ANQGSEA. The CDR3 sequence is CSVESQPNTEAFF. The DNA for the CDR3 is TGCAGCGTTGAAAGTCAACCGAACACTGAAGCTTTCTTT.

This clonotype came up a few times. The CDR3 is CASSLRAGGGSRTGELFF. The CDR3 DNA reads as TGTGCCAGCAGCTTAAGGGCCGGAGGGGGCTCGCGTACCGGGGAGCTGTTTTTT. The rearrangement joins TRBV7-3 to TRBJ2-2, with D possibly matching TRBD1 (7 bases). Germline V gene lookup returns CDR1 SGHTA and CDR2 FQGTGA. This CDR3 region has 18 residues. Trimming removed 1 base at V and 5 bases at J, with 20 bases between. Full variable domain (outside the CDR3, taken from reference TRBV7-3 and TRBJ2-2): GAGVSQTPSNKVTEKGKYVELRCDPISGHTALYWYRQSLGQGPEFLIYFQGTGAADDSGLPNDRFFAVRPEGSVSTLKIQRTERGDSAVYLCASSLRAGGGSRTGELFFGEGSRLTVL.

This clonotype was seen many times. J is TRBJ1-6 and V is TRBV4-1, with D tentatively TRBD1 (6 bases). The germline V gene encodes CDR1 MGHRA and CDR2 YSYEKL. The CDR3 covers 17 residues. V gave up 3 bases and J gave up 7 bases, with 19 bases separating them. In DNA form, the CDR3 reads TGCGCCAGCAGCCAGACCGGGGGGCCCGCTACGAATTCACCCCTCCACTTT. It yields the protein CASSQTGGPATNSPLHF.

This clonotype was recorded at least ten times. The CDR3 spells CASRWQTGNQPQHF. CDR3 nucleotides: TGTGCCAGCAGGTGGCAAACCGGCAATCAGCCCCAGCATTTT. The chain recombines TRBV2 with TRBJ1-5; D is unresolved. This CDR3 has 14 residues. The germline V gene has CDR1 SNHLY and CDR2 FYNNEI. Trimming stripped 6 bases from V and 2 bases from J, with 11 bases between.

V gene TRBV7-9 combines with J gene TRBJ2-1, with D possibly being TRBD2 (5 bases). Germline V gene sequence: CDR1 SEHNR, CDR2 FQNEAQ (reference sequence). The CDR3 is 15 amino acids. V gave up 2 bases and J gave up 5 bases, with 13 bases separating them. CDR3 protein: CASSLTSRFNNEQFF. The DNA for the CDR3 is TGTGCCAGCAGCTTAACTAGTAGGTTTAACAATGAGCAGTTCTTC.

The chain employs TRBV5-1 and TRBJ2-5; the D call may be TRBD1 or TRBD2 (6 bases each). CDR1 is SGHRS, CDR2 YFSETQ, per germline. Trimming pared 0 bases from V and 9 bases from J, leaving 12 bases between. The CDR3 is made up of 13 amino acids. CDR3 residues: CASSLARGHPQYF. In nucleotides, the CDR3 is TGCGCCAGCAGCTTGGCCCGGGGGCATCCCCAGTACTTC.

This clonotype was counted a few times. The rearrangement links TRBV3-1 to TRBJ2-3; a weak D match, TRBD2 (6 bases). The CDR3 consists of 16 residues. The V end was cut by 1 base, the J end by 0 bases, with 11 bases between. Germline CDR1 is LGHDT and CDR2 is YNNKEL (reference sequence). This chain's CDR3 is CASSQGGRTSTDTQYF. CDR3 in DNA: TGTGCCAGCAGCCAAGGGGGGAGGACTAGCACAGATACGCAGTATTTT.

The sample holds many counts of this clonotype. V usage is TRBV12-3 or TRBV12-4 and J usage is TRBJ1-1; D not certain. The CDR3 is 12 amino acids. V lost 6 bases and J 1 base, leaving 6 bases between the germline ends. CDR3 nucleotides: TGTGCCAGCAGCGGAGGGAACACTGAAGCTTTCTTT. As protein: CASSGGNTEAFF.

CDR3 nucleotides: TGTGCCAGCAGTTTGGGTCTAAGTGGCATTCAGTACTTC. Translated: CASSLGLSGIQYF. This rearrangement joins TRBV12-3 or TRBV12-4 to TRBJ2-4; unclear D gene. Between the trimmed V and J ends, which lost 3 bases and 9 bases, there was a span of 12 bases. This CDR3 has 13 residues.

This clonotype was recorded many times. The chain's CDR3 is CATWRNGSPTEAFF. CDR3 sequence (DNA): TGTGCCACCTGGCGAAACGGTAGTCCCACTGAAGCTTTCTTT. The chain joins TRBV24-1 to TRBJ1-1; unclear D gene. The CDR3 loop spans 14 amino acids. V shed 9 bases and J shed 4 bases, with 17 bases lying between them. Germline V gene data show CDR1 as KGHDR and CDR2 as SFDVKD.

This clonotype was seen repeatedly, ten times or more. This rearrangement joins TRBV20-1 to TRBJ2-3, with 8 bases aligning to TRBD2. Germline CDR1 DFQATT, CDR2 SNEGSKA (reference sequence). Unmatched junction bases numbered 3, after V lost 3 bases and J lost 4 bases. CDR3 length equals 13 residues. The DNA of the CDR3 is TGCAGTGCTAGTTCCGGGGGGGCAGATACGCAGTATTTT. It specifies CSASSGGADTQYF.

This clonotype was detected a few times. The V and J genes are TRBV18 and TRBJ2-5, with D maybe TRBD2 (6 bases). CDR3 size: 15 residues. CDR1 is KGHSH and CDR2 is LQKENI in the germline V gene. The V gene lost 3 bases and the J gene lost 6 bases, with 17 bases spanning the gap. The CDR3 DNA is TGTGCCAGCTCACCCATGCGGGATGTTGGGAAGACCCAGTACTTC. This encodes CASSPMRDVGKTQYF. The complete variable domain, with remaining parts taken from reference TRBV18 and TRBJ2-5, reads NAGVMQNPRHLVRRRGQEARLRCSPMKGHSHVYWYRQLPEEGLKFMVYLQKENIIDESGMPKERFSAEFPKEGPSILRIQQVVRGDSAAYFCASSPMRDVGKTQYFGPGTRLLVL.

This clonotype was detected ten times or more. The rearrangement joins TRBV25-1 to TRBJ2-3; the D gene is possibly TRBD2 (5 bases). The CDR3 totals 16 residues. Germline loops: CDR1 MGHDK, CDR2 SYGVNS. The ends were cut back, 3 bases at V and 0 bases at J, with 13 bases in the middle. CDR3 region: CASSDEGATSTDTQYF. The CDR3 nucleotides read TGTGCCAGCAGTGACGAGGGCGCCACTAGCACAGATACGCAGTATTTT. The full variable domain, in which reference TRBV25-1 and TRBJ2-3 provide the parts outside the CDR3, is EADIYQTPRYLVIGTGKKITLECSQTMGHDKMYWYQQDPGMELHLIHYSYGVNSTEKGDLSSESTVSRIRTEHFPLTLESARPSHTSQYLCASSDEGATSTDTQYFGPGTRLTVL.

Only a few counts were recorded for this clonotype. The DNA for the CDR3 is TGCGCCAGCAGCTTGGCGGGCAGGGAAGAAAAACTGTTTTTT. The encoded protein is CASSLAGREEKLFF. The gene calls are TRBV5-1 and TRBJ1-4; possibly TRBD1 for D (5 bases). Trimming removed 0 bases from V and 8 bases from J, with 11 bases in between. The V gene's germline CDR1 is SGHRS and CDR2 YFSETQ. The CDR3 consists of 14 residues.

The chain uses TRBV6-5 and TRBJ1-2; a weak D match, TRBD1 (5 bases). Germline V gene lookup returns CDR1 MNHEY and CDR2 SVGAGI. V dropped 7 bases and J dropped 7 bases, with 13 bases sitting between them. This CDR3 region has 12 residues. Written as DNA, the CDR3 is TGTGCCAGCACCTCAATAGGGACTGGCTACACCTTC. Translating gives CASTSIGTGYTF.

In this sample, this clonotype turned up a few times. V and J are TRBV7-9 and TRBJ2-1; the D is unclear. This CDR3 has 16 residues. V was trimmed by 3 bases and J by 2 bases, leaving 14 bases between them. CDR1 and CDR2 from the germline V gene are SEHNR and FQNEAQ (reference sequence). The chain's CDR3 is CASSFRLAIPYNEQFF. The DNA for the CDR3 is TGTGCCAGCAGCTTCAGGTTAGCAATTCCCTACAATGAGCAGTTCTTC.

The chain couples TRBV14 to TRBJ2-1; D not certain. V lost 3 bases and J 0 bases, leaving 9 bases between the germline ends. CDR1 SGHDN and CDR2 FVKESK come from the germline V gene. CDR3 length: 15 residues. The CDR3 nucleotides are TGTGCCAGCAGCCAGTGGTCGGGCTCCTACAATGAGCAGTTCTTC. Protein: CASSQWSGSYNEQFF.

This clonotype was observed at least ten times. This chain joins TRBV5-1 and TRBJ1-1, with unresolved D. The germline V gene has CDR1 SGHRS and CDR2 YFSETQ. The CDR3 consists of 14 residues. Trimming left V 7 bases short and J 7 bases short, with 20 bases between. CDR3: CASAREGRTSEAFF. As DNA, the CDR3 is TGCGCCAGCGCTAGGGAGGGCCGAACGAGTGAAGCTTTCTTT.

The table lists this clonotype with a few counts. The chain couples TRBV7-2 to TRBJ2-1, with 13 bases that match TRBD2. The trim removed 1 base at V and 12 bases at J, leaving 3 bases unmatched. The CDR3 loop spans 14 amino acids. Per the germline V gene, CDR1 is SGHTA and CDR2 is FQGNSA. In DNA, the CDR3 is TGTGCCAGCAGCTTAGGGACTAGCGGGAGAGTGCAGTTCTTC. As protein: CASSLGTSGRVQFF.

The V and J genes are TRBV2 and TRBJ2-1, with 7 bases lining up with TRBD1. V trimming: 4 bases; J trimming: 6 bases; junction bases outside the gene matches: 3. The CDR3 loop spans 13 amino acids. Germline V gene sequence: CDR1 SNHLY, CDR2 FYNNEI. The CDR3, as DNA: TGTGCCAGCAGTGGGGACAGAATCAATGAGCAGTTCTTC. Protein: CASSGDRINEQFF.

At least ten counts were recorded for this clonotype. CDR3 sequence reads: CASSPAGGNEQFF. The CDR3 DNA follows: TGTGCCAGCAGCCCTGCTGGAGGCAATGAGCAGTTCTTC. The rearrangement joins TRBV7-7 to TRBJ2-1, with D possibly TRBD2 on 5 matching bases. The ends were cut back, 5 bases at V and 6 bases at J, with 11 bases in the middle. Germline V gene data show CDR1 as SSHAT and CDR2 as FNYEAQ (reference sequence). This CDR3 contains 13 residues.

This clonotype was found a few times. The V call is TRBV6-1, the J call TRBJ1-3, with D perhaps matching TRBD1 (6 bases). From germline, CDR1 is MNHNS and CDR2 SASEGT. The length of the CDR3 is 15 residues. The V end lost 10 bases, the J end lost 0 bases, and 16 bases lay between the germline ends. The CDR3 bases are TGTGCCACCCGGGGACAAGGAGTCTCTGGAAACACCATATATTTT. Translating gives CATRGQGVSGNTIYF.

In its sample, this clonotype was seen a few times. The chain joins TRBV25-1 to TRBJ1-4; D not certain. The CDR3 totals 15 residues. CDR1 and CDR2 (germline): MGHDK, SYGVNS. Trimming removed 3 bases from V and 4 bases from J, with 12 bases in between. CDR3 sequence: CASSDYTAGNEKLFF. DNA of the CDR3: TGTGCCAGCAGTGATTACACCGCGGGTAATGAAAAACTGTTTTTT.

This clonotype was picked up a small number of times. The V call is TRBV7-9, the J call TRBJ1-2; a possible D gene is TRBD1 (6 bases). The germline V and J ends were trimmed by 5 bases and 2 bases, with 15 bases remaining between them. Germline V gene data show CDR1 as SEHNR and CDR2 as FQNEAQ (reference sequence). The CDR3 length is 15 residues. The CDR3 protein is CASSLGTTINYGYTF. CDR3 bases: TGTGCCAGCAGCCTCGGGACAACTATCAACTATGGCTACACCTTC. Full variable domain (outside the CDR3, taken from reference TRBV7-9 and TRBJ1-2): DTGVSQNPRHKITKRGQNVTFRCDPISEHNRLYWYRQTLGQGPEFLTYFQNEAQLEKSRLLSDRFSAERPKGSFSTLEIQRTEQGDSAMYLCASSLGTTINYGYTFGSGTRLTVV.

J is TRBJ2-6 and V is TRBV6-4, with D perhaps matching TRBD1 or TRBD2 (6 bases each). Trimming stripped 0 bases from V and 4 bases from J, with 10 bases between. The CDR3 has 16 residues. The germline V gene has CDR1 MRHNA and CDR2 SNTAGT. The CDR3: CASSDSTGAGANVLTF. CDR3 coding DNA: TGTGCCAGCAGTGACTCGACGGGGGCCGGGGCCAACGTCCTGACTTTC.

This chain links TRBV2 with TRBJ2-1; D ambiguous. The germline CDR1 and CDR2 sequences are SNHLY and FYNNEI. Trimming took off 0 bases at V and 0 bases at J, with 24 bases between the two ends. The CDR3 runs to 21 residues. CDR3 bases: TGTGCCAGCAGTGAAGCGCAGTGGCGGTTCAAAATATTTAGCTCCTACAATGAGCAGTTCTTC. It is translated as CASSEAQWRFKIFSSYNEQFF.

The rearrangement uses TRBV11-1 and TRBJ2-7; 11 nucleotides align to TRBD2. The junction had 14 bases not matched to a gene; V was cut back by 1 base and J by 6 bases. Germline CDR1 SGHAT, CDR2 FQDESV (reference sequence). This CDR3 has 18 residues. The CDR3: CASSLEGFRLAGNSEQYF. CDR3 sequence (DNA): TGTGCCAGCAGCTTAGAAGGATTTAGACTAGCGGGAAACTCCGAGCAGTACTTC.

Ten or more counts support this clonotype. This chain links TRBV6-1 with TRBJ1-4; no reliable D call. Germline-derived CDR1 and CDR2 are MNHNS and SASEGT. Trimming cost V 7 bases and J 3 bases, with 9 bases left between them. The CDR3 consists of 13 residues. CDR3: CASTQVPNEKLFF. The CDR3 bases are TGTGCCAGCACCCAAGTGCCTAATGAAAAACTGTTTTTT.

This clonotype appeared a few times. The genes are TRBV7-7 and TRBJ2-5, with a possible D match to TRBD2 (6 bases). This CDR3 has 13 amino acids. Germline CDR1 reads SSHAT; CDR2 reads FNYEAQ (reference sequence). The ends were cut back, 5 bases at V and 7 bases at J, with 14 bases in the middle. CDR3 DNA: TGTGCCAGCAGCGCGGATCACGGGGGGACCCAGTACTTC. Its translation is CASSADHGGTQYF.

This clonotype was seen ten or more times. This chain joins TRBV6-1 and TRBJ2-7; D is possibly TRBD2 (5 bases). The CDR3 runs 15 residues. The V end lost 6 bases, the J end lost 1 base, and 16 bases lay between the germline ends. Germline assignment: CDR1 MNHNS and CDR2 SASEGT. The CDR3 nucleotides read TGTGCCAGCAGGAGGAGAGAGGACTCTTCCTACGAGCAGTACGTC. It is translated as CASRRREDSSYEQYV.